One sample yielded the 21 T cell receptor beta chains listed below, sequenced in a study of technical replicates of blood from a few donors. Assay used: immunoSEQ multiplex PCR; TCRdb lists only in-frame clones, some missing. Of fewer than 13,000 clones listed, about 95% are singletons. The specimen was PBMCs. These receptors were collected from a human donor in good health.

This sequence joins TRBV6-1 and TRBJ2-7; possible D gene TRBD1, 6 bases. Germline values: CDR1 MNHNS, CDR2 SASEGT. The CDR3 runs 15 residues. Trimming pared 3 bases from V and 5 bases from J, leaving 17 bases between. CDR3 nucleotide sequence: TGTGCCAGCAGTGATTTAGCAGGGGAAGGCCACGAGCAGTACTTC. Its protein is CASSDLAGEGHEQYF.

V and J are TRBV2 and TRBJ1-1; D not certain. Germline values: CDR1 SNHLY, CDR2 FYNNEI. The CDR3 totals 11 residues. The V gene lost 2 bases and the J gene lost 11 bases, with 9 bases spanning the gap. CDR3 nucleotides: TGTGCCAGCAGTGAATCTGCGGCGGCTTTCTTT. Its protein product is CASSESAAAFF. Full variable domain (outside the CDR3, taken from reference TRBV2 and TRBJ1-1): EPEVTQTPSHQVTQMGQEVILRCVPISNHLYFYWYRQILGQKVEFLVSFYNNEISEKSEIFDDQFSVERPDGSNFTLKIRSTKLEDSAMYFCASSESAAAFFGQGTRLTVV.

This clone has just one count. J is TRBJ2-7 and V is TRBV5-1, with TRBD2 identical over 14 bases. Trimming removed 4 bases from V and 7 bases from J; junction bases left unmatched: 7. The CDR3 consists of 15 residues. Germline values: CDR1 SGHRS, CDR2 YFSETQ. The CDR3 nucleotides are TGCGCCAGCAGCGCGGGACTAGCGGGAGTTGAGGAGCAGTACTTC. It codes for CASSAGLAGVEEQYF.

In this sample, this clone turned up once. This sequence joins TRBV2 and TRBJ2-3, with TRBD2 as a possible D gene (6 bases). CDR1 SNHLY and CDR2 FYNNEI come from the germline V gene. This CDR3 has 14 amino acids. Trimming removed 6 bases at V and 0 bases at J, with 10 bases between. CDR3 sequence (DNA): TGTGCCAGCAGGGTGGACTATAGCACAGATACGCAGTATTTT. Protein sequence: CASRVDYSTDTQYF.

The chain recombines TRBV6-1 with TRBJ2-7, with 8 bases identical to TRBD1. There are 15 residues in the CDR3. Trimming at V came to 2 bases and at J to 3 bases, leaving 6 bases not matched to a gene. Germline V gene lookup returns CDR1 MNHNS and CDR2 SASEGT. The CDR3 DNA sequence: TGTGCCAGCAGTGAACCGGGGACAGGACTCTACGAGCAGTACTTC. Translation gives CASSEPGTGLYEQYF.

The chain has TRBV5-1 and TRBJ2-1, with 9 bases matching TRBD1. Germline-derived CDR1 and CDR2 are SGHRS and YFSETQ. Losses at the gene ends were 4 bases for V and 14 bases for J; bases not matched to a gene: 4. There are 11 residues in the CDR3. CDR3 in DNA: TGCGCCAGCAGCGGGGACAGGGAGGAGTTCTTC. The encoded protein is CASSGDREEFF.

This clone was recorded once. The gene calls are TRBV5-8 and TRBJ1-5; tentatively, D is TRBD1 (5 bases). The CDR3 sequence is 15 residues long. The V and J ends lost 3 bases and 11 bases respectively, with 21 bases between them. CDR1 is SGHTS and CDR2 is YDEGEE in the germline V gene. CDR3 loop: CASSSRGTGEQAQHF. The CDR3, as DNA: TGTGCCAGCAGCTCCCGCGGGACGGGGGAACAAGCCCAGCATTTT. The variable domain in full, with the rest retrieved from reference TRBV5-8 and TRBJ1-5, is EAGVTQSPTHLIKTRGQQATLRCSPISGHTSVYWYQQALGLGLQFLLWYDEGEERNRGNFPPRFSGRQFPNYSSELNVNALELEDSALYLCASSSRGTGEQAQHFGDGTRLSIL.

V is TRBV11-2 and J is TRBJ2-7; no clear D. Trimming left V 0 bases short and J 5 bases short, with 5 bases between. Germline CDR1 SGHAT, CDR2 FQNNGV. The CDR3 sequence is 12 residues long. CDR3 nucleotides: TGTGCCAGCAGCTTAGACTACCACGAGCAGTACTTC. This encodes CASSLDYHEQYF. The full variable domain, with the rest looked up from reference TRBV11-2 and TRBJ2-7, is EAGVAQSPRYKIIEKRQSVAFWCNPISGHATLYWYQQILGQGPKLLIQFQNNGVVDDSQLPKDRFSAERLKGVDSTLKIQPAKLEDSAVYLCASSLDYHEQYFGPGTRLTVT.

The chain employs TRBV11-1 and TRBJ2-3; D remains unclear. CDR1 is SGHAT, CDR2 FQDESV, per germline (reference sequence). The V gene lost 1 base and the J gene lost 6 bases, with 8 bases spanning the gap. This CDR3 has 13 amino acids. CDR3 DNA sequence: TGTGCCAGCAGCTTAGTCCCCGGGGATACGCAGTATTTT. Protein: CASSLVPGDTQYF.

The V and J genes are TRBV5-6 and TRBJ2-5, with 10 bases lining up with TRBD2. Unmatched junction bases numbered 5, after V lost 0 bases and J lost 6 bases. Germline-derived CDR1 and CDR2 are SGHDT and YYEEEE. The CDR3 is 15 amino acids. The CDR3 is CASSLGLAGGQTQYF. CDR3 nucleotide sequence: TGTGCCAGCAGCTTGGGACTAGCGGGCGGACAGACCCAGTACTTC.

The rearrangement joins TRBV27 to TRBJ2-7, with D tentatively TRBD1 (6 bases). Trimming took 6 bases from V and 2 from J, leaving 17 bases between them. The germline CDR1 and CDR2 sequences are MNHEY and SMNVEV (reference sequence). This CDR3 has 15 residues. The CDR3 DNA reads as TGTGCCAGCAGGCTGCAGTGGCAGGGGACCTACGAGCAGTACTTC. Amino acid sequence: CASRLQWQGTYEQYF.

This chain connects TRBV6-1 to TRBJ1-5; D is unresolved. The length of the CDR3 is 12 residues. The germline V and J ends were trimmed by 11 bases and 7 bases, with 15 bases remaining between them. Germline V gene sequence: CDR1 MNHNS, CDR2 SASEGT. The chain's CDR3 is CACQRLEQPQHF. CDR3 in DNA: TGTGCCTGCCAGCGGCTAGAACAGCCCCAGCATTTT.

The chain is built from TRBV18 and TRBJ1-1, with D tentatively TRBD1 (5 bases). The CDR3 sequence is 14 residues long. V was shortened by 3 bases and J by 4 bases, with 12 bases between the two germline ends. CDR1 KGHSH and CDR2 LQKENI come from the germline V gene. CDR3 sequence: CASSPQGGATEAFF. The DNA of the CDR3 is TGTGCCAGCTCACCTCAGGGAGGTGCCACTGAAGCTTTCTTT.

The chain is built from TRBV6-1 and TRBJ2-1; possible D gene TRBD2, 6 bases. The V end lost 8 bases, the J end lost 4 bases, and 18 bases lay between the germline ends. CDR1 and CDR2 (germline): MNHNS, SASEGT. The CDR3 is made up of 15 amino acids. The CDR3 coding sequence is TGTGCCAGCCATTCTGGGATGGCGGGGTACAATGAGCAGTTCTTC. Protein: CASHSGMAGYNEQFF.

The gene calls are TRBV6-6 and TRBJ1-1; 8 nucleotides align to TRBD1. This CDR3 has 13 amino acids. The ends lost 7 bases at V and 6 bases at J; junction bases unmatched: 7. CDR1 and CDR2 (germline): MNHNY, SVGAGI (reference sequence). The CDR3 DNA sequence: TGTGCCAGCAATCCGACAGGGGCTCCTGAAGCTTTCTTT. Translating gives CASNPTGAPEAFF.

The rearrangement joins TRBV9 to TRBJ2-3; TRBD2 matches 11 bases. Germline CDR1 and CDR2: SGDLS and YYNGEE. The CDR3 contains 17 residues. The V segment lost 3 bases and the J segment 0 bases; nucleotides outside the gene matches: 6. CDR3 in amino acids: CASSARTSGSSTDTQYF. CDR3 coding DNA: TGTGCCAGCAGCGCACGAACTAGCGGGAGTAGCACAGATACGCAGTATTTT.

The J gene is TRBJ2-7, the V gene TRBV28; 11 bases are shared with TRBD2. This CDR3 comprises 14 residues. The V segment lost 6 bases and the J segment 7 bases; nucleotides outside the gene matches: 8. Germline V gives CDR1 MDHEN, CDR2 SYDVKM. The CDR3 reads CASSPIAGGREQYF. CDR3 sequence (DNA): TGTGCCAGCAGCCCCATAGCGGGAGGGAGGGAGCAGTACTTC.

The chain carries TRBV30 and TRBJ2-7, with D possibly being TRBD2 (6 bases). V dropped 0 bases and J dropped 6 bases, with 9 bases sitting between them. Germline V gene lookup returns CDR1 GTSNPN and CDR2 SVGIG (reference sequence). The CDR3 is 12 amino acids. In DNA form, the CDR3 reads TGTGCCTGGAGTGTAATGGGAGGCGAGCAGTACTTC. Amino acid sequence: CAWSVMGGEQYF.

The chain couples TRBV29-1 to TRBJ2-1; TRBD2 might be the D (5 bases). The germline V and J ends were trimmed by 6 bases and 0 bases, with 9 bases remaining between them. The CDR3 has 13 residues. Germline-derived CDR1 and CDR2 are SQVTM and ANQGSEA. The CDR3 spells CSVSRDSYNEQFF. The CDR3 bases are TGCAGCGTGAGCCGGGACTCCTACAATGAGCAGTTCTTC.

This chain joins TRBV29-1 and TRBJ2-7; 9 bases map to TRBD1. CDR1 and CDR2 (germline): SQVTM, ANQGSEA. V dropped 7 bases and J dropped 4; count of bases not matched to a gene: 11. The CDR3 runs 14 residues. The CDR3 bases are TGCAGCGGTAACCTGACAGGGGGAGAGTACGAGCAGTACTTC. This encodes CSGNLTGGEYEQYF.

The gene calls are TRBV6-6 and TRBJ2-7; TRBD1 matches 9 bases. This CDR3 is built from 15 residues. Looked up from germline, CDR1 is MNHNY and CDR2 is SVGAGI (reference sequence). Losses at the gene ends were 3 bases for V and 2 bases for J; bases not matched to a gene: 5. In nucleotides, the CDR3 is TGTGCCAGCAGTTATAAGGGACAGGGCACCTACGAGCAGTACTTC. Protein sequence: CASSYKGQGTYEQYF.